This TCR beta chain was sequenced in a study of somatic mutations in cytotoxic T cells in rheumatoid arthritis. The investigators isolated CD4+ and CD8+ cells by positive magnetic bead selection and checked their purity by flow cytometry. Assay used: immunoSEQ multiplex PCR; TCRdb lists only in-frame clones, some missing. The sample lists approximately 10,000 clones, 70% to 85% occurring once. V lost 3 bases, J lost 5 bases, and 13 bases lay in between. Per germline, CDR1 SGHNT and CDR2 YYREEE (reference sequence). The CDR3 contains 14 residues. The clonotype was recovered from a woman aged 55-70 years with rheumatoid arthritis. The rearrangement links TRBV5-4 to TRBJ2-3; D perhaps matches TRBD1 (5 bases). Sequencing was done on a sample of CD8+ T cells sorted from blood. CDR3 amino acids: CASSWWGRIDTQYF. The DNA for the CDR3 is TGTGCCAGCAGCTGGTGGGGCCGCATAGATACGCAGTATTTT.